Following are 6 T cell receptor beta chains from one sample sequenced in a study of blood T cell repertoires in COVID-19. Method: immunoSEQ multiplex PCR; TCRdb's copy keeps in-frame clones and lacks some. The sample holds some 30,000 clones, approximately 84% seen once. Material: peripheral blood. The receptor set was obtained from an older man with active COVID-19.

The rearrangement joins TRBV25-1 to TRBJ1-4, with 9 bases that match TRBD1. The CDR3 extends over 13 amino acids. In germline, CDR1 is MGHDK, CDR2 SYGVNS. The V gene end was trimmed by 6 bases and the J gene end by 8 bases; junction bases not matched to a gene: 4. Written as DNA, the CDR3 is TGTGCCAGCAGACAGGGGGCGCGGGAAAAACTGTTTTTT. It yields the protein CASRQGAREKLFF.

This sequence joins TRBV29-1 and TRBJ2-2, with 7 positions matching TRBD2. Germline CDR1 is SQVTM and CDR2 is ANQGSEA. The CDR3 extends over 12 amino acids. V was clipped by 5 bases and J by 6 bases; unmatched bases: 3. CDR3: CSVSREAGELFF. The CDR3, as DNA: TGCAGCGTTAGCCGGGAGGCCGGGGAGCTGTTTTTT.

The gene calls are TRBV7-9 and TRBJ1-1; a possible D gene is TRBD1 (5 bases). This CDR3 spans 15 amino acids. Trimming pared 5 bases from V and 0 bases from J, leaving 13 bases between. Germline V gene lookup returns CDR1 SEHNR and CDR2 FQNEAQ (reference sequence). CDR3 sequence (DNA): TGTGCCAGCAGCCCCCCAAGGGGCATGAACACTGAAGCTTTCTTT. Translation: CASSPPRGMNTEAFF. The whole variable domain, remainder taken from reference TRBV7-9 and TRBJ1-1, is DTGVSQNPRHKITKRGQNVTFRCDPISEHNRLYWYRQTLGQGPEFLTYFQNEAQLEKSRLLSDRFSAERPKGSFSTLEIQRTEQGDSAMYLCASSPPRGMNTEAFFGQGTRLTVV.

CDR3 residues: CASSPQATYNEQFF. DNA of the CDR3: TGTGCCAGCAGCCCACAGGCGACCTACAATGAGCAGTTCTTC. The chain employs TRBV7-8 and TRBJ2-1; D may be TRBD1 (5 bases). Trimming removed 5 bases at V and 2 bases at J, with 10 bases between. The CDR3 consists of 14 residues. Germline V gene lookup returns CDR1 SGHVS and CDR2 FQNEAQ.

This CDR3 reads CASSSGQGNSPLHF. Written as DNA, the CDR3 is TGTGCCAGCTCCTCGGGACAGGGTAATTCACCCCTCCACTTT. The chain employs TRBV18 and TRBJ1-6; TRBD1 agrees at 9 bases. This CDR3 has 14 residues. V dropped 6 bases and J dropped 6; count of bases not matched to a gene: 3. Germline assignment: CDR1 KGHSH and CDR2 LQKENI.

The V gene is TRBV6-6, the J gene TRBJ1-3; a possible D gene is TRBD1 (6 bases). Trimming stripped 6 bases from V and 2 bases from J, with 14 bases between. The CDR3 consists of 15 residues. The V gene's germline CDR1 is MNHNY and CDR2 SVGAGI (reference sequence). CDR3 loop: CASSLRDIPGNTIYF. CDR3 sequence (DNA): TGTGCCAGCAGCCTACGGGACATCCCTGGAAACACCATATATTTT.